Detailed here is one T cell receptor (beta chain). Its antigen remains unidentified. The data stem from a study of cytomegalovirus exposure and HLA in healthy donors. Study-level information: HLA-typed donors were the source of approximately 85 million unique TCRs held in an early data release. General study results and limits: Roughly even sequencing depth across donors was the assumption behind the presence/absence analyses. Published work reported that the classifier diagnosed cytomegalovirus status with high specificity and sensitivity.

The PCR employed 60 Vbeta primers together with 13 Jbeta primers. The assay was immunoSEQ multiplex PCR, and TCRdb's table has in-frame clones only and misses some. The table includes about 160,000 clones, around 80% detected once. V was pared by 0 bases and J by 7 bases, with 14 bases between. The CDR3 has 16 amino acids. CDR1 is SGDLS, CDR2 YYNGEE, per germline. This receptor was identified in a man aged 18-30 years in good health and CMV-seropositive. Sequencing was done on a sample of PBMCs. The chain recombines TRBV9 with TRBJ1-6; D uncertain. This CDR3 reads CASSVATAPENSPLHF. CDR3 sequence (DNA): TGTGCCAGCAGCGTAGCGACGGCCCCGGAGAATTCACCCCTCCACTTT.